The sequence of this T cell receptor (beta chain) was determined in a study of blood T cell repertoires in COVID-19. Study context: COVID-19 samples from acute and convalescent phases originated in the United States, Italy and Spain.

How the authors handled the data: Using reference gene primer amplification, nucleated cell counts were estimated. The table came from immunoSEQ multiplex PCR; TCRdb's copy has only in-frame clones and leaves some out. That table supplies the V and J calls and clone size; D and trimming were determined from the DNA. The sample yields 80,000 to 100,000 clones, over 90% seen once. V gave up 8 bases and J gave up 4 bases; unmatched junction bases: 15. Germline CDR1 reads SEHNR; CDR2 reads FQNEAQ (reference sequence). CDR3 size: 16 residues. Material for sequencing was peripheral blood. This clonotype originated in a human donor with active COVID-19. The donor label of this sample is uncertain. V gene TRBV7-9 combines with J gene TRBJ2-3; 7 positions match TRBD2. CDR3 DNA: TGTGCCAGCGTAGTCGGGCGGGAGTTTTGGGCAGATACGCAGTATTTT. Translated, it gives CASVVGREFWADTQYF.